The source of this T cell receptor beta chain is a study of human T cells and chemical hapten exposure. Study background: The use of 2% DPC on around 2 cm by around 2 cm of upper inner arm skin constituted sensitization.

Per the germline V gene, CDR1 is MNHNY and CDR2 is SVGAGI (reference sequence). Trimming left V 0 bases short and J 8 bases short, with 14 bases between. The CDR3 spans 15 residues. The sample's time point: pre-sensitization, week 0. As for treatment: therapeutic diphenylcyclopropenone sensitization with weekly scalp DPC. Study-wide findings and caveats: There was a positive correlation between PT1 expanded TCR counts and patch test score. TCRs whose frequency exceeded 1 in 1000 remained the same following DPC sensitization.

The sample holds a few counts of this clonotype. Antigen: not known. TCRdb re-derived calls from the RACE reads in MiXCR, one entry per CDR3 protein. The sample lists approximately 100,000 distinct CDR3 sequences; more than 10% were seen once. The chain carries TRBV6-6 and TRBJ1-3, with a tentative D call TRBD1 (6 bases). Sequences were derived from whole blood, sampled in connection with sensitization to the hapten diphenylcyclopropenone (DPC). This TCR was recovered from a woman aged 50 to 60 with alopecia areata. Some clones in this sample may be carry-over from other donors' samples. In DNA, the CDR3 is TGTGCCAGCAGTTACTCGAAGGGGGTGAGGGACACCATATATTTT. Its translation: CASSYSKGVRDTIYF.